This TCR beta chain stems from a study of blood T cell repertoires in COVID-19. Looking at the study overall: Nucleic acid was either cDNA or gDNA, and it came from T cells, B-cell-depleted T cells, or PBMCs.

V lost 10 bases to trimming and J lost 4 bases; unmatched junction nucleotides: 10. This CDR3 contains 14 residues. Germline V gene lookup returns CDR1 SGHKS and CDR2 YYEKEE (reference sequence). Seattle patient enrollment occurred during active infection, with longitudinal follow-up thereafter. This clone has more than one count but fewer than ten. Original analysis: For nucleated cells, counts were estimated from reference gene primer amplification. Profiling relied on immunoSEQ multiplex PCR, and the TCRdb table lists in-frame clones only, not all of them. That table supplies the V and J calls and clone size; D and trimming were determined from the DNA. There are approximately 110,000 clones in the sample; roughly 80% occur only once, and about 6% lies in the top ten.

The chain employs TRBV5-5 and TRBJ2-3; 9 bases line up with TRBD2. The sequencing sample was made of peripheral blood. The receptor was isolated from a man of 80 years or more with COVID-19, enrolled during active disease. Here the CDR3 DNA reads TGTGCCGTGGGCCAGGGACTAGCTGCAGATACGCAGTATTTT. It is translated as CAVGQGLAADTQYF.